This is a list of T cell receptor beta chains from one sample in a study of cytomegalovirus exposure and HLA in healthy donors. The repertoire was sequenced with immunoSEQ multiplex PCR; TCRdb's copy has only in-frame clones and lacks some. The repertoire holds roughly 120,000 clones, with roughly 90% as singletons. The specimen sequenced was PBMCs. The source of these receptors is a young woman in good health and CMV-seropositive. CDR3s include the opening cysteine and the closing phenylalanine or tryptophan. Fields, in order: V gene, D gene, J gene, clone size, CDR3 protein, CDR3 DNA. A D gene is named only where the DNA matches it firmly. Clone size is stated in some rows and not others, as once, few, many or a class when expanded.

>TRBV6-6|TRBD1|TRBJ1-1|-
CASSLRTGNTEAFF
TGTGCCAGCAGTCTACGGACAGGGAACACTGAAGCTTTCTTT
>TRBV2|TRBD2|TRBJ2-3|-
CASTARGGPDTQYF
TGTGCCAGCACCGCCCGGGGGGGCCCAGATACGCAGTATTTT
>TRBV5-1|TRBD2|TRBJ2-7|-
CASSPGGTHEQYF
TGCGCCAGCAGCCCGGGGGGGACCCACGAGCAGTACTTC
>TRBV30|TRBD2|TRBJ2-5|-
CAWASGGKTQYF
TGTGCCTGGGCTAGCGGGGGCAAGACCCAGTACTTC
>TRBV6-5|-|TRBJ2-1|-
CASLPPGKLNEQFF
TGTGCCAGCCTACCCCCGGGGAAACTCAATGAGCAGTTCTTC
>TRBV4-2|TRBD2|TRBJ2-1|-
CASSPSLAGDNEQFF
TGTGCCAGCAGCCCTAGTTTAGCGGGAGATAATGAGCAGTTCTTC
>TRBV9|-|TRBJ2-7|-
CASSPRRDSSYEQYF
TGTGCCAGCAGCCCCCGGCGGGACAGCTCCTACGAGCAGTACTTC
>TRBV30|TRBD2|TRBJ2-1|-
CAWSPGTSGRWNEQFF
TGTGCCTGGAGTCCGGGGACTAGCGGGAGGTGGAATGAGCAGTTCTTC
>TRBV18|TRBD1|TRBJ2-5|-
CASSPRQGTQYF
TGTGCCAGCTCACCAAGACAGGGCACCCAGTACTTC
>TRBV7-9|TRBD1|TRBJ2-7|-
CASSLGQGYYEQYF
TGTGCCAGCAGCTTGGGACAGGGCTACTACGAGCAGTACTTC
>TRBV7-9|-|TRBJ1-5|-
CASRSGSNQPQHF
TGTGCCAGCAGGTCGGGTAGCAATCAGCCCCAGCATTTT
>TRBV7-9|-|TRBJ1-1|-
CASSLAPPAEAFF
TGTGCCAGCAGCTTAGCCCCCCCAGCTGAAGCTTTCTTT
>TRBV7-6|TRBD2|TRBJ2-7|-
CASSLGEGSYEQYF
TGTGCCAGCAGCTTAGGGGAGGGTTCCTACGAGCAGTACTTC
>TRBV19|TRBD1|TRBJ2-7|-
CASSDGQGALDEQYF
TGTGCCAGTAGTGACGGACAGGGGGCGCTGGACGAGCAGTACTTC
>TRBV15|-|TRBJ1-5|once
CATSRDLGGFMSQHF
TGTGCCACCAGCAGAGATCTTGGCGGTTTTATGTCCCAGCATTTT
>TRBV6-1|TRBD2|TRBJ2-5|-
CASSTHSGGGETQYF
TGTGCCAGCAGTACCCATAGCGGGGGAGGGGAGACCCAGTACTTC
>TRBV10-3|-|TRBJ1-5|-
CAISESAAGYSNQPQHF
TGTGCCATCAGTGAGTCGGCGGCAGGGTATAGCAATCAGCCCCAGCATTTT
>TRBV10-3|TRBD2|TRBJ2-7|-
CAISGQTSGRGEQYF
TGTGCCATCAGTGGCCAGACTAGCGGGAGGGGCGAGCAGTACTTC
>TRBV7-2|-|TRBJ2-5|once
CASSPGQQETQYF
TGTGCCAGCAGCCCCGGACAGCAAGAGACCCAGTACTTC
>TRBV19|TRBD1|TRBJ1-1|-
CASSKGTGDTEAFF
TGTGCCAGTAGTAAAGGGACAGGGGACACTGAAGCTTTCTTT
>TRBV7-9|-|TRBJ1-2|-
CASSLDGGYGYTF
TGTGCCAGCAGCTTAGATGGCGGCTATGGCTACACCTTC
>TRBV25-1|-|TRBJ2-1|-
CASSDSGGYNEQFF
TGTGCCAGCAGTGATTCTGGGGGGTACAATGAGCAGTTCTTC
>TRBV14|-|TRBJ1-1|-
CASSTRGTEAFF
TGTGCCAGCAGCACCAGGGGTACTGAAGCTTTCTTT
>TRBV5-1|TRBD2|TRBJ2-7|-
CASSPLAGGPEQYF
TGCGCCAGCAGCCCACTAGCGGGGGGGCCCGAGCAGTACTTC
>TRBV7-2|-|TRBJ1-5|-
CASSSRGGGQPQHF
TGTGCCAGCAGCTCCCGGGGGGGCGGTCAGCCCCAGCATTTT
>TRBV7-9|TRBD1|TRBJ2-6|-
CASSPRDRNSGANVLTF
TGTGCCAGCAGCCCCCGGGACAGGAACTCTGGGGCCAACGTCCTGACTTTC
>TRBV30|TRBD1|TRBJ1-1|-
CAWNGQGQSTEAFF
TGTGCCTGGAATGGACAGGGGCAGAGCACTGAAGCTTTCTTT
>TRBV18|-|TRBJ2-2|-
CASSSPPVTGELFF
TGTGCCAGCTCATCCCCGCCAGTTACCGGGGAGCTGTTTTTT